This paragraph reports one T cell receptor (beta chain). Its target is not known. Other nucleotide sequences from this sample produce the same CDR3. This sample's time point: peak reinfection, 3 to 8 weeks after reinfection detection. The sorted cells went straight to TCR sequencing with no prior in vitro expansion. At all three reinfection time points, viable CD3+ CD8+ CD45RO- cells from a couple of donors served as controls. These data are taken from a study of memory CD8 T cells in hepatitis C reinfection. Turning to the study itself: A positive HCV RNA test after two negatives ≥60 days apart defined reinfection. Peak reinfection sampling occurred 3 to 8 weeks after detected reinfection.

Study-level points and caveats: Only a handful of donors prevented definitive conclusions about public clonotypes.

The table came from immunoSEQ multiplex PCR; TCRdb's copy has only in-frame clones and leaves some out. The sample contains around 45,000 clones, roughly 90% of which appear only once. CDR1 is MNHEY and CDR2 is SMNVEV in the germline V gene (reference sequence). This CDR3 contains 13 residues. J gave up 6 bases and V 2 bases, and 0 bases lay outside the gene matches. Source material: naive CD8+ T cells sorted from blood. The source is a man between 18 and 29 years old with hepatitis C virus infection. The rearrangement joins TRBV27 to TRBJ2-2; 7 bases line up with TRBD1. Written as DNA, the CDR3 is TGTGCCAGCAGTTTAAGGGGGCCCGGGGAGCTGTTTTTT. Amino acid sequence: CASSLRGPGELFF.